This entry lists 28 T cell receptor beta chains sequenced from one sample in a study of blood T cell repertoires in COVID-19. Produced via immunoSEQ multiplex PCR; TCRdb's table is partial and in-frame only. The data show roughly 220,000 clones, with 75% to 85% seen just once and 4.3% held by the top ten. Input material: PBMCs or T cells enriched from blood (not recorded which). Source of these receptors: a man in his thirties or forties with acute COVID-19.

The chain uses TRBV5-1 and TRBJ1-1, with TRBD1 matching 7 bases. V was clipped by 3 bases and J by 1 base; unmatched bases: 6. Per germline, CDR1 SGHRS and CDR2 YFSETQ. The CDR3 is made up of 15 amino acids. CDR3: CASSSQGGGNTEAFF. The CDR3 region has the DNA TGCGCCAGCAGCTCCCAGGGGGGAGGGAACACTGAAGCTTTCTTT.

This chain connects TRBV11-2 to TRBJ1-4; the D is unclear. Germline CDR1 is SGHAT and CDR2 is FQNNGV. This CDR3 is 14 amino acids long. The V gene lost 5 bases and the J gene lost 3 bases, with 10 bases spanning the gap. In DNA, the CDR3 is TGTGCCAGCAGCCCTTTGACATCTAATGAAAAACTGTTTTTT. It codes for CASSPLTSNEKLFF.

The chain joins TRBV5-1 to TRBJ1-5; 7 bases line up with TRBD1. V shed 0 bases, J shed 7 bases, and the junction held 7 bases outside the gene matches. The CDR3 runs 15 residues. Looked up from germline, CDR1 is SGHRS and CDR2 is YFSETQ. DNA of the CDR3: TGCGCCAGCAGCTTGGAAGGGGGCCGAGAGCAGCCCCAGCATTTT. Amino acids: CASSLEGGREQPQHF.

This chain joins TRBV28 and TRBJ2-1; D is unclear. The length of the CDR3 is 16 residues. Per germline, CDR1 MDHEN and CDR2 SYDVKM. Trimming shortened V by 8 bases and J by 0 bases, and 17 bases separated the two germline ends. For the CDR3, the DNA is TGTGCCAGCGGTTCTGAATGGGCAAGCTCCTACAATGAGCAGTTCTTC. This encodes CASGSEWASSYNEQFF.

The rearrangement links TRBV6-1 to TRBJ2-7; D is uncertain. Germline CDR1 is MNHNS and CDR2 is SASEGT. Trimming took off 2 bases at V and 2 bases at J, with 13 bases between the two ends. The CDR3 runs to 15 residues. CDR3 protein: CASSELQYTTYEQYF. As DNA, the CDR3 is TGTGCCAGCAGTGAATTGCAGTACACCACCTACGAGCAGTACTTC.

Only a few counts were recorded for this clone. V and J are TRBV9 and TRBJ1-2; D perhaps matches TRBD1 (6 bases). Germline loops: CDR1 SGDLS, CDR2 YYNGEE. The CDR3 covers 13 residues. V was pared by 6 bases and J by 8 bases, with 17 bases between. The CDR3 DNA follows: TGTGCCAGCACCGAAACAGGGCAAGGGGGCTACACCTTC. This encodes CASTETGQGGYTF. Full variable domain (rest looked up from reference TRBV9 and TRBJ1-2): DSGVTQTPKHLITATGQRVTLRCSPRSGDLSVYWYQQSLDQGLQFLIQYYNGEERAKGNILERFSAQQFPDLHSELNLSSLELGDSALYFCASTETGQGGYTFGSGTRLTVV.

The chain employs TRBV4-1 and TRBJ2-1; D call uncertain. Germline values: CDR1 MGHRA, CDR2 YSYEKL. V was trimmed by 1 base and J by 6 bases, leaving 13 bases between them. The CDR3 is 15 amino acids. CDR3 sequence reads: CASSQGLSAPNEQFF. DNA for the CDR3: TGCGCCAGCAGCCAAGGACTGTCGGCCCCCAATGAGCAGTTCTTC.

The chain recombines TRBV6-5 with TRBJ1-6, with TRBD1 identical over 8 bases. Trimming removed 6 bases from V and 8 bases from J; junction bases left unmatched: 9. The germline gives CDR1 MNHEY, CDR2 SVGAGI. The CDR3 spans 15 residues. The CDR3 here is CASRKDRGDYSPLHF. The CDR3 DNA sequence: TGTGCCAGCAGAAAAGACAGGGGTGACTATTCACCCCTCCACTTT.

The V and J genes are TRBV5-5 and TRBJ1-1, with 9 bases identical to TRBD1. J lost 6 bases, V lost 4 bases, and 7 bases had no gene match. The CDR3 covers 14 residues. CDR1 is SGHKS and CDR2 is YYEKEE in the germline V gene (reference sequence). The CDR3 nucleotides are TGTGCCAGCAGCCCGGGACAGGGAGGATCTGAAGCTTTCTTT. Translating it yields CASSPGQGGSEAFF. Based on the CDR3 plus reference TRBV5-5 and TRBJ1-1, the full variable domain is DAGVTQSPTHLIKTRGQQVTLRCSPISGHKSVSWYQQVLGQGPQFIFQYYEKEERGRGNFPDRFSARQFPNYSSELNVNALLLGDSALYLCASSPGQGGSEAFFGQGTRLTVV.

The chain is built from TRBV5-4 and TRBJ1-2, with TRBD1 matching 8 bases. Germline V gene lookup returns CDR1 SGHNT and CDR2 YYREEE (reference sequence). This CDR3 region has 13 residues. V shed 3 bases and J 4 bases; nucleotides not matched to a gene: 2. CDR3 DNA: TGTGCCAGCAGCTCCGACAGGGGCTATGGCTACACCTTC. It specifies CASSSDRGYGYTF. Full variable domain (outside the CDR3, taken from reference TRBV5-4 and TRBJ1-2): ETGVTQSPTHLIKTRGQQVTLRCSSQSGHNTVSWYQQALGQGPQFIFQYYREEENGRGNFPPRFSGLQFPNYSSELNVNALELDDSALYLCASSSDRGYGYTFGSGTRLTVV.

As to this clone: The same CDR3 can be traced to other DNA sequences in this sample. This chain links TRBV30 with TRBJ1-1; D is possibly TRBD1 (6 bases). V was pared by 0 bases and J by 1 base, with 6 bases between. The CDR3 spans 13 residues. The germline gives CDR1 GTSNPN, CDR2 SVGIG (reference sequence). Here the CDR3 reads CAWSVGGNTEAFF. CDR3 DNA sequence: TGTGCCTGGAGTGTAGGGGGGAACACTGAAGCTTTCTTT.

The chain carries TRBV28 and TRBJ1-5; unclear D gene. CDR3 size: 12 residues. The V gene lost 4 bases and the J gene lost 7 bases, with 8 bases spanning the gap. Germline lookup yields CDR1 MDHEN and CDR2 SYDVKM. The CDR3 DNA follows: TGTGCCAGCAGTTCAATTAGCCAGCCCCAGCATTTT. It is translated as CASSSISQPQHF.

This chain connects TRBV19 to TRBJ2-3; TRBD2 agrees at 12 bases. This CDR3 is 15 amino acids long. The ends lost 4 bases at V and 3 bases at J; junction bases unmatched: 2. From germline, CDR1 is LNHDA and CDR2 SQIVND (reference sequence). The CDR3 DNA sequence: TGTGCCAGTAGTAAAACTAGCGGGGGGACAGATACGCAGTATTTT. Its translation is CASSKTSGGTDTQYF.

The rearrangement joins TRBV29-1 to TRBJ2-2; D possibly corresponds to TRBD1 (5 bases). V lost 3 bases to trimming and J lost 1 base, with 6 bases between them. CDR3 length: 13 residues. Germline CDR1 and CDR2: SQVTM and ANQGSEA. CDR3 protein: CSVDDRNTGELFF. As DNA, the CDR3 is TGCAGCGTTGACGACAGGAACACCGGGGAGCTGTTTTTT.

J is TRBJ2-1 and V is TRBV6-5, with 9 bases aligning to TRBD2. CDR1 MNHEY and CDR2 SVGAGI come from the germline V gene. The CDR3 contains 13 residues. V dropped 7 bases and J dropped 6; count of bases not matched to a gene: 4. The CDR3 here is CASNAGGVNEQFF. As DNA, the CDR3 is TGTGCCAGCAATGCGGGGGGGGTCAATGAGCAGTTCTTC.

This chain links TRBV5-1 with TRBJ2-3; 7 bases line up with TRBD2. CDR3 size: 16 residues. The V segment lost 0 bases and the J segment 4 bases; nucleotides outside the gene matches: 8. Germline assignment: CDR1 SGHRS and CDR2 YFSETQ. CDR3 in amino acids: CASSLAAQRGSDTQYF. The CDR3 bases are TGCGCCAGCAGCTTGGCAGCCCAGCGGGGCTCAGATACGCAGTATTTT.

The rearrangement links TRBV24-1 to TRBJ2-2; 7 nucleotides agree with TRBD1. CDR1 and CDR2 (germline): KGHDR, SFDVKD. V shed 3 bases, J shed 5 bases, and the junction held 8 bases outside the gene matches. This CDR3 comprises 16 residues. The CDR3 loop is CATSDAGTALTGELFF. The CDR3 coding sequence is TGTGCCACCAGTGATGCTGGGACAGCGCTGACCGGGGAGCTGTTTTTT.

This sequence joins TRBV5-4 and TRBJ2-1; weak D call: TRBD2 (6 bases). V was cut by 7 bases and J by 9 bases, with 20 bases left in between. Germline values: CDR1 SGHNT, CDR2 YYREEE (reference sequence). The CDR3 runs 14 residues. CDR3 protein: CASSSGGKVTEQFF. Here the CDR3 DNA reads TGTGCCAGCTCCAGTGGAGGGAAAGTGACTGAGCAGTTCTTC.

The chain links TRBV5-1 to TRBJ1-1, with 7 nucleotides matching TRBD1. The CDR3 spans 14 residues. The trim removed 6 bases at V and 5 bases at J, leaving 10 bases unmatched. In germline, CDR1 is SGHRS, CDR2 YFSETQ. CDR3 bases: TGCGCCAGCATAAGAGGGGCAGGGGGAACTGAAGCTTTCTTT. Translation: CASIRGAGGTEAFF.

The CDR3 sequence is CASSLGGGGTYEQYF. CDR3 sequence (DNA): TGTGCCAGCAGCTTAGGGGGGGGAGGCACCTACGAGCAGTACTTC. The chain combines TRBV7-6 with TRBJ2-7; 7 bases are a match to TRBD2. Germline CDR1 is SGHVS and CDR2 is FNYEAQ. CDR3 size: 15 residues. V dropped 1 base and J dropped 2; count of bases not matched to a gene: 5.

This clone was seen only a few times. The V call is TRBV14, the J call TRBJ2-4; 9 nucleotides match TRBD2. This CDR3 has 19 amino acids. The ends lost 0 bases at V and 0 bases at J; junction bases unmatched: 9. CDR1 SGHDN and CDR2 FVKESK come from the germline V gene. CDR3 sequence (DNA): TGTGCCAGCAGCCAAGATTCCAGCGGGGGGACCTTAGCCAAAAACATTCAGTACTTC. This gives the protein CASSQDSSGGTLAKNIQYF.

The chain carries TRBV6-1 and TRBJ1-1; perhaps TRBD1 as D (5 bases). The CDR3 sequence is 14 residues long. V was cut by 1 base and J by 5 bases, with 11 bases left in between. The V gene's germline CDR1 is MNHNS and CDR2 SASEGT. CDR3 region: CASSEGGVGTEAFF. In DNA, the CDR3 is TGTGCCAGCAGTGAAGGGGGGGTTGGAACTGAAGCTTTCTTT.

The J gene is TRBJ1-2, the V gene TRBV6-5; D gene ambiguous. The V and J ends lost 8 bases and 4 bases respectively, with 11 bases between them. The CDR3 runs 12 residues. The V gene's germline CDR1 is MNHEY and CDR2 SVGAGI. CDR3 loop: CASGRHPYGYTF. DNA for the CDR3: TGTGCCAGCGGGAGACACCCCTATGGCTACACCTTC.

The genes are TRBV7-3 and TRBJ1-2; 8 bases line up with TRBD1. The CDR3 runs to 15 residues. The junction had 8 bases not matched to a gene; V was cut back by 2 bases and J by 6 bases. Germline lookup yields CDR1 SGHTA and CDR2 FQGTGA. In nucleotides, the CDR3 is TGTGCCAGCAGCTTATCCCCTGCAGGGGGCGATGGCTACACCTTC. Its translation is CASSLSPAGGDGYTF.

This chain connects TRBV6-4 to TRBJ1-6; TRBD1 might be the D (6 bases). The V gene lost 8 bases and the J gene lost 8 bases, with 19 bases spanning the gap. CDR3 length equals 15 residues. In germline, CDR1 is MRHNA, CDR2 SNTAGT. In nucleotides, the CDR3 is TGTGCCAGCTCCGCCGGGACATCCCCCCATTCACCCCTCCACTTT. Translation: CASSAGTSPHSPLHF.

The chain uses TRBV5-6 and TRBJ1-6; no definite D call. CDR3 length equals 17 residues. Germline V lookup: CDR1 SGHDT, CDR2 YYEEEE. Trimming took off 2 bases at V and 6 bases at J, with 18 bases between the two ends. Here the CDR3 DNA reads TGTGCCAGCAGCTTATCACCAGCGTGGTTGGCTAATTCACCCCTCCACTTT. It specifies CASSLSPAWLANSPLHF.

The chain carries TRBV27 and TRBJ1-4; 8 nucleotides align to TRBD1. The CDR3 consists of 15 residues. V gave up 4 bases and J gave up 2 bases; unmatched junction bases: 3. CDR1 is MNHEY, CDR2 SMNVEV, per germline (reference sequence). The CDR3 here is CASSSGGVTNEKLFF. CDR3 nucleotides: TGTGCCAGCAGTTCAGGGGGCGTGACTAATGAAAAACTGTTTTTT.

The genes are TRBV9 and TRBJ2-7; TRBD2 aligns across 8 bases. Trimming cost V 4 bases and J 1 base; bases outside gene matches: 10. The length of the CDR3 is 16 residues. Germline assignment: CDR1 SGDLS and CDR2 YYNGEE. CDR3 nucleotides: TGTGCCAGCAGCCCACGCGGGGGGCAAGTTTCCTACGAGCAGTACTTC. Translation gives CASSPRGGQVSYEQYF.